The clone carrying this T cell receptor (beta chain) was counted only a few times. The antigen remains undetermined. Barcoded TCR alpha and TCR beta cDNA libraries with UMIs came from 5'RACE using constant-segment primers. TCRdb passed the 5' RACE reads through MiXCR, listing each CDR3 protein once. The table has about 84,000 distinct CDR3 sequences, about 15% seen once. The data stem from a study of T-cell memory formation after mild COVID-19. Turning to the study itself: Largely, the TCR clusters proved donor specific.

Findings and limits, study-wide: Memory from before infection featured some responding clones, which suggests cross-reactive memory joined. The study found contracting CD4+ clones mainly in CM and EM and contracting CD8+ clones in EMRA.

The clonotype originates from an adult woman who had mild COVID-19 (a few samples of this study predate the infection). Cell type and time point are not known. The sample consisted of PBMCs or a T cell subset sorted from them (not recorded which).

CDR3 in DNA: TGCAGCGTTGACGAACAGGTTAATGAGCAGTTCTTC. It encodes CSVDEQVNEQFF. The gene calls are TRBV29-1 and TRBJ2-1; D is possibly TRBD1 (5 bases). Germline V gene data show CDR1 as SQVTM and CDR2 as ANQGSEA. The CDR3 runs to 12 residues. V was clipped by 3 bases and J by 7 bases, with 10 bases between them.